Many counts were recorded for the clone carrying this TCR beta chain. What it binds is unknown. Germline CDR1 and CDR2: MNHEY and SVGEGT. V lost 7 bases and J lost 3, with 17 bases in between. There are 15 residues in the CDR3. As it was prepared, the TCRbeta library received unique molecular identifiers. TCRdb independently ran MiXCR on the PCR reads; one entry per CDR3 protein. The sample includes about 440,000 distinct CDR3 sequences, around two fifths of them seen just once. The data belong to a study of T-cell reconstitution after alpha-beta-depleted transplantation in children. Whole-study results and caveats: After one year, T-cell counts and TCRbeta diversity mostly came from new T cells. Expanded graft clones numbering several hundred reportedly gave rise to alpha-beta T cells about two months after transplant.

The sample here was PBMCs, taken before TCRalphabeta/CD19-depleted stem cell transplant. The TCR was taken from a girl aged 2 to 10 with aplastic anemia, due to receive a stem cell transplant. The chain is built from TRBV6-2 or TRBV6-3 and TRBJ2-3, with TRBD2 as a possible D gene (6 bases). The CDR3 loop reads CASIGRGIATDTQYF. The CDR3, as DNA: TGTGCCAGCATAGGACGCGGGATTGCGACAGATACGCAGTATTTT.